This T cell receptor beta chain was profiled in a study of OX40 agonist ivuxolimab in advanced cancers. Study summary: From about 20 to 80 years was the age range, with a mean of about 56 years, and over 70% were male.

This clone appeared once. Antigen specificity is unknown. Study conclusions and caveats: It was not determined which antigens were specifically recognized by the peripheral T cells that had undergone clonal expansion.

Using immunoSEQ multiplex PCR, the repertoire was profiled, and TCRdb retains in-frame clones only, with some absent. Of about 84,000 clones in the sample, 75% to 90% were seen once. Trimming pared 8 bases from V and 6 bases from J, leaving 13 bases between. Germline CDR1 WSHSY, CDR2 SAAADI. CDR3 length equals 13 residues. The rearrangement uses TRBV10-2 and TRBJ1-4; a weak D match, TRBD1 (6 bases). The TCR sequence derives from an adult with an advanced solid tumor such as melanoma, head and neck, liver or kidney cancer. The input for sequencing was CD4+ or CD8+ T cells sorted from blood, taken in a trial of the OX40 agonist ivuxolimab. CDR3 DNA: TGCGCCAGCTTGGGGGGGCCGGATGAAAAACTGTTTTTT. This gives the protein CASLGGPDEKLFF.